This TCR beta chain appears in the sequencing data of a study of T-cell memory formation after mild COVID-19. The authors produced TCR alpha and TCR beta cDNA libraries with sample barcodes and UMIs by 5'RACE using constant-segment primers. MiXCR, run by TCRdb on the 5' RACE reads, gives a single entry per CDR3 protein. The table lists more than 250,000 distinct CDR3 sequences, approximately 19% of them singletons. V was clipped by 4 bases and J by 8 bases; unmatched bases: 10. Per the germline V gene, CDR1 is SGHRS and CDR2 is YFSETQ. The CDR3 runs to 15 residues. The receptor's source is a man younger than 35 who had mild COVID-19 (a few samples of this study predate the infection). Cell type and time point are not known. What was sequenced was PBMCs or a T cell subset sorted from them (not recorded which). The chain uses TRBV5-1 and TRBJ2-1; 9 bases fit TRBD1. The CDR3 nucleotides are TGCGCCAGCAGCGCGCCCGGGACAGGGAACGATGAGCAGTTCTTC. This gives the protein CASSAPGTGNDEQFF.